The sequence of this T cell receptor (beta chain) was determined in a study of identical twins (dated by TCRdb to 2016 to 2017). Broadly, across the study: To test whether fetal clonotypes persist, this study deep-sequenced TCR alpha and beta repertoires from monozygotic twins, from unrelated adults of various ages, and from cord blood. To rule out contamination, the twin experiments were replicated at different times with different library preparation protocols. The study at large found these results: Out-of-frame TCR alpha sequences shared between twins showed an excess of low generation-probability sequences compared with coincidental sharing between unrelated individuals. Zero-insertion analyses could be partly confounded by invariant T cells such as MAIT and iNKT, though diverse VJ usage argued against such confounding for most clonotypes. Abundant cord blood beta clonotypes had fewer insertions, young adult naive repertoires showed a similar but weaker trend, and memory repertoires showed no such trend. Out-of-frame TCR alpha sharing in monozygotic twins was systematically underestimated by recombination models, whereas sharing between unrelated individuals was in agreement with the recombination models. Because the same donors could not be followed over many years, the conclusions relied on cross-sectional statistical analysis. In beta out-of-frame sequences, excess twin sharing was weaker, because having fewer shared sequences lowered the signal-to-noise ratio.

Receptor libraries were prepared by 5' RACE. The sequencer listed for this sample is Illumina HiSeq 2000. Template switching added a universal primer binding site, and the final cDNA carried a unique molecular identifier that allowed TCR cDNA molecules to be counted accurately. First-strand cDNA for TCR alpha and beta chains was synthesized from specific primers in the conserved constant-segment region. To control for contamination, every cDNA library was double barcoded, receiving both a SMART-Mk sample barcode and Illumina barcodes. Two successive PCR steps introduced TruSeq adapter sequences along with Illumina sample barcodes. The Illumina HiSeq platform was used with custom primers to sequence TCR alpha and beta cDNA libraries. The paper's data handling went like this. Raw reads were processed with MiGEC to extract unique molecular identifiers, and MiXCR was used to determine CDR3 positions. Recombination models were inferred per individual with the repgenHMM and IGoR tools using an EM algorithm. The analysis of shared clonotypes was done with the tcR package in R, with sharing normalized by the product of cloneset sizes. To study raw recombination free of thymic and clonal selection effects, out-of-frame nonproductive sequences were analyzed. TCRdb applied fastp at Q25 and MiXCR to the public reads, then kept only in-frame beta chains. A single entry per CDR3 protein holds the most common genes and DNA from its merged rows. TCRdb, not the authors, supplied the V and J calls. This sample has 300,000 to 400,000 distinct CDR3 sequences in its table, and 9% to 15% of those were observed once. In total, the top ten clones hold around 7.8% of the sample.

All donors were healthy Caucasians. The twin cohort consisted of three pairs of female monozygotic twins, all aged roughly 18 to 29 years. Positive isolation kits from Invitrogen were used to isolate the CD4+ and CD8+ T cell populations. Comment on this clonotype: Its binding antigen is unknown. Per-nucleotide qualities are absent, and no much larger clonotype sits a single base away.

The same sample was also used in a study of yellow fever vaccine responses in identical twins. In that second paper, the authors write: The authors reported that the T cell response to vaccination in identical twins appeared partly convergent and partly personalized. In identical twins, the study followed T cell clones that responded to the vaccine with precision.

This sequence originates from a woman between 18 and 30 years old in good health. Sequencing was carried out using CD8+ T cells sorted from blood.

This receptor has the CDR3 CASSHLGHTPYEQYF. The DNA sequence is TGTGCCAGCAGCCACCTGGGACATACGCCCTACGAGCAGTACTTC. Recombination joined TRBV4-2 with TRBJ2-7; a tentative D call is TRBD1 (6 bases match). Looking up the germline V gene yields CDR1 LGHNA and CDR2 YNFKEQ. V is clipped by 3 bases and J by 2 bases, and the sequence between their germline boundaries is 14 bases long. Spanning cysteine to phenylalanine, the CDR3 consists of 15 amino acids. Only the CDR3 part of the read is kept: 45 bases, read in frame from the first base.